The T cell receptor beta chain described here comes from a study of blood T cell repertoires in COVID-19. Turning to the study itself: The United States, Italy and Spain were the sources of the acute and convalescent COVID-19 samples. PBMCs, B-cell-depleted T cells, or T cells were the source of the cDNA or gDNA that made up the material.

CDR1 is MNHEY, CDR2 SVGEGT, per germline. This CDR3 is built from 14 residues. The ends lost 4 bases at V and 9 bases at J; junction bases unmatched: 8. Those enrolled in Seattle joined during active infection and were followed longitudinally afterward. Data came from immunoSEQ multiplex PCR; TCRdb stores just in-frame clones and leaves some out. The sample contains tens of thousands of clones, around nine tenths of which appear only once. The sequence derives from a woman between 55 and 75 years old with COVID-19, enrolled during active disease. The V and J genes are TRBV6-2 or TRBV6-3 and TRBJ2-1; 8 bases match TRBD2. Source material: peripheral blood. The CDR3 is CASSSPGLGLEQFF. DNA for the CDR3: TGTGCCAGCAGTTCGCCGGGACTAGGGCTTGAGCAGTTCTTC.